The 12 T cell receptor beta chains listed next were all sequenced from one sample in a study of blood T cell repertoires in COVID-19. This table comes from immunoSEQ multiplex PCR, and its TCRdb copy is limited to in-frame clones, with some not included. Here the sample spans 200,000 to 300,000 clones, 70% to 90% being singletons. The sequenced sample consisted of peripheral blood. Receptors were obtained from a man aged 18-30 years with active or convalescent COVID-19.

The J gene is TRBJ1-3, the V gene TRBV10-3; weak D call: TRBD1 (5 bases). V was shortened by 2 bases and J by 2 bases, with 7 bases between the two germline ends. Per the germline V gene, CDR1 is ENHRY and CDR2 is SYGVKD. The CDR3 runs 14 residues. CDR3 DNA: TGTGCCATCAGTGAGGGAGGGGCTGGAAACACCATATATTTT. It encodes CAISEGGAGNTIYF.

The chain's CDR3 is CASRLTGTRTGGGYTF. CDR3 coding DNA: TGTGCCAGTAGACTAACCGGGACTCGGACGGGTGGGGGCTACACCTTC. The V call is TRBV19, the J call TRBJ1-2, with D possibly matching TRBD1 (5 bases). Per germline, CDR1 LNHDA and CDR2 SQIVND (reference sequence). The germline V and J ends were trimmed by 6 bases and 8 bases, with 25 bases remaining between them. The CDR3 sequence is 16 residues long.

The CDR3 DNA sequence: TGTGCCAGCAGTTTTTTTGGGAGGTGGGGGAGGAGCTCCTACGAGCAGTACTTC. Translated, it gives CASSFFGRWGRSSYEQYF. The chain joins TRBV28 to TRBJ2-7; perhaps TRBD2 as D (6 bases). Trimming removed 3 bases from V and 0 bases from J, with 21 bases in between. CDR3 size: 18 residues. Germline loops: CDR1 MDHEN, CDR2 SYDVKM.

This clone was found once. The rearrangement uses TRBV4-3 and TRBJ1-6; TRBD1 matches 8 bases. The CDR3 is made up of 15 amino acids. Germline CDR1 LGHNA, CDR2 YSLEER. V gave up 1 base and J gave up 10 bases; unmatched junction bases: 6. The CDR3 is CASSQVHGTGSPLHF. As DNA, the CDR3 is TGCGCCAGCAGCCAAGTTCACGGGACAGGATCACCCCTCCACTTT.

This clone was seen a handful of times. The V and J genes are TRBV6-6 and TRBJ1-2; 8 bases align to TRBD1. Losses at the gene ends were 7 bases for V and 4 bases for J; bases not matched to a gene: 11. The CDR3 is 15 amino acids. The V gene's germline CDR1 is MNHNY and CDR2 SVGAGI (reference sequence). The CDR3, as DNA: TGTGCCAGCACCGGAGAGCAGGGGGCTACCTATGGCTACACCTTC. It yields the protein CASTGEQGATYGYTF.

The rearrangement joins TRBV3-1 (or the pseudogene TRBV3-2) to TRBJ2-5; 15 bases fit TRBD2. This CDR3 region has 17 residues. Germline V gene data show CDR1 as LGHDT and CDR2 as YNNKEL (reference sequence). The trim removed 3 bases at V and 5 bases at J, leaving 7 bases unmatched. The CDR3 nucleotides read TGTGCCAGCAGCCACTGGACTAGCGGGGGGGCCAGGGAGACCCAGTACTTC. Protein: CASSHWTSGGARETQYF.

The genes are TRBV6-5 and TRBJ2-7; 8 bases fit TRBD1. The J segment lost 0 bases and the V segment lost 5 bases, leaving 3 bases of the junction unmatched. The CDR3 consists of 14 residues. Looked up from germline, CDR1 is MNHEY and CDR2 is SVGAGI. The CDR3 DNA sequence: TGTGCCAGCAGTAAAACAGGGGGCTCCTACGAGCAGTACTTC. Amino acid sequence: CASSKTGGSYEQYF.

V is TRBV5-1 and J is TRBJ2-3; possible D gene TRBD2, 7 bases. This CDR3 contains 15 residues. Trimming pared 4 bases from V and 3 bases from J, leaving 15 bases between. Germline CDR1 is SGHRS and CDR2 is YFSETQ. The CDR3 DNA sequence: TGCGCCAGCAGCCTGATGAGGGGGGGAACAGATACGCAGTATTTT. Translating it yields CASSLMRGGTDTQYF.

CDR3 bases: TGTGCCAGCAGGACCCAGGGGGCCTCGCGGGGCTACACCTTC. This codes for CASRTQGASRGYTF. The chain carries TRBV5-6 and TRBJ1-2; 8 nucleotides line up with TRBD1. Germline V gene sequence: CDR1 SGHDT, CDR2 YYEEEE. V shed 5 bases, J shed 8 bases, and the junction held 11 bases outside the gene matches. The CDR3 covers 14 residues.

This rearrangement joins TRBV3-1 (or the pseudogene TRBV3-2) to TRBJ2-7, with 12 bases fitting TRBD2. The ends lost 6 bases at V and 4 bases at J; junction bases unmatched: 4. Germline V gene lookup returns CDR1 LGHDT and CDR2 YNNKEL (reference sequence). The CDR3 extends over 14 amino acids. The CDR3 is CASRETSGGYEQYF. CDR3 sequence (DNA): TGTGCCAGCAGGGAGACTAGCGGGGGTTACGAGCAGTACTTC.

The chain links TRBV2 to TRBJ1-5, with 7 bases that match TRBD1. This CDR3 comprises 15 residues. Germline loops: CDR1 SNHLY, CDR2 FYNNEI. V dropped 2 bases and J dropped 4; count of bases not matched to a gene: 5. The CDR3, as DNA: TGTGCCAGCAGTGAAATGGGACAGCCTAATCAGCCCCAGCATTTT. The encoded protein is CASSEMGQPNQPQHF.

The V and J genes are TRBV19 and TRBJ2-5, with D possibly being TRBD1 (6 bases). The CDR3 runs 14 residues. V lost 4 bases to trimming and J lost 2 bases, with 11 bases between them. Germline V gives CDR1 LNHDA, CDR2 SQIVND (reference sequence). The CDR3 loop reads CASSTQGGQETQYF. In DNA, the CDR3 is TGTGCCAGTAGTACACAGGGTGGGCAAGAGACCCAGTACTTC.